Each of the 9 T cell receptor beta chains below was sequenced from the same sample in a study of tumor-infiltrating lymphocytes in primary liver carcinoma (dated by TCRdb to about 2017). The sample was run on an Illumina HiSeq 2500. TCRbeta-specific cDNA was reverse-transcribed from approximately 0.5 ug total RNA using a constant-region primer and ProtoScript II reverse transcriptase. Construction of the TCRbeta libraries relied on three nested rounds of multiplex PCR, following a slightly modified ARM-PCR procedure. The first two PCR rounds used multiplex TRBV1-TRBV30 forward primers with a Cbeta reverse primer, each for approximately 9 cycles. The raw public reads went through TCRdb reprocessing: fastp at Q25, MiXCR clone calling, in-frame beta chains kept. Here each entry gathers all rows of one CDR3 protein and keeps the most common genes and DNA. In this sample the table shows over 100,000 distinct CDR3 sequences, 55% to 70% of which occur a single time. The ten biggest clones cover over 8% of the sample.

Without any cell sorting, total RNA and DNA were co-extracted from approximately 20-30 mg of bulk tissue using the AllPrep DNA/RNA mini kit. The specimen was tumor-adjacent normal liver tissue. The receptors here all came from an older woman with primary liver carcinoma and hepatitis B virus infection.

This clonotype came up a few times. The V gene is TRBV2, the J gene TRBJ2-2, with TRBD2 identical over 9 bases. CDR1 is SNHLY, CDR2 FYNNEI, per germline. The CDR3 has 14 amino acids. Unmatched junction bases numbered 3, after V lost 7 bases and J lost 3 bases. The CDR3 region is CASNLAGYTGELFF. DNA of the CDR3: TGTGCCAGCAATCTAGCGGGGTACACCGGGGAGCTGTTTTTT.

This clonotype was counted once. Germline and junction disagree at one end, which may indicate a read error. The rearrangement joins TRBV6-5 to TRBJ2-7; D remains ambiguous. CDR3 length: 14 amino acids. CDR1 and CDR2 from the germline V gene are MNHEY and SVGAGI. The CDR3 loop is CASCYLSGVYEQYF. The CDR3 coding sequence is TGTGCCAGCTGTTACCTCTCAGGTGTCTACGAGCAGTACTTC.

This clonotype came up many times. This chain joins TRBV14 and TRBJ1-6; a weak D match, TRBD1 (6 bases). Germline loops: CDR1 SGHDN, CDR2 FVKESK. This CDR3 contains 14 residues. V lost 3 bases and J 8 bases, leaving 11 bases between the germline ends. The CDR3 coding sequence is TGTGCCAGCAGCCAGGGCAGGGGTTATTCACCCCTCCACTTT. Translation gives CASSQGRGYSPLHF. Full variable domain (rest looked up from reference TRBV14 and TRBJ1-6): EAGVTQFPSHSVIEKGQTVTLRCDPISGHDNLYWYRRVMGKEIKFLLHFVKESKQDESGMPNNRFLAERTGGTYSTLKVQPAELEDSGVYFCASSQGRGYSPLHFGNGTRLTVT.

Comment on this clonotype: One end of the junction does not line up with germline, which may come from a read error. CDR3 coding DNA: TGTGCCAGCAGTTTAGCCTCCTACGAGCAGTATTTC. Residues: CASSLASYEQYF. The chain is built from TRBV25-1 and TRBJ2-7; D gene uncertain. Germline V gene lookup returns CDR1 MGHDK and CDR2 SYGVNS. The CDR3 totals 12 residues.

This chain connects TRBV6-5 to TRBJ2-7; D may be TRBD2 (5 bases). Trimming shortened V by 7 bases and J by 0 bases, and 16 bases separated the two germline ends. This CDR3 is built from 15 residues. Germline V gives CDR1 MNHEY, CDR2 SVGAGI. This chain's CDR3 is CASNKTSGSSYEQYF. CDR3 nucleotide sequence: TGTGCCAGCAACAAAACTAGTGGAAGCTCCTACGAGCAGTACTTC.

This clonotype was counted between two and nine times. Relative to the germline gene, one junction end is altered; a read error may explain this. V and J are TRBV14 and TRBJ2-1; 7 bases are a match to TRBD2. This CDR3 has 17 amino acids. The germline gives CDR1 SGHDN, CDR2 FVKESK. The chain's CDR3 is CTSSQDPREGAYNEQFF. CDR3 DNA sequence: TGCACCAGCAGCCAAGATCCGAGGGAGGGCGCCTACAATGAGCAGTTCTTC.

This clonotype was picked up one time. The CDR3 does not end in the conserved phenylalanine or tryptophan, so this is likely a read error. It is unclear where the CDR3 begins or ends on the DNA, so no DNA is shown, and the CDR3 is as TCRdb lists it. This CDR3 reads CASSPPTGGLRGTEYS. The chain recombines TRBV11-2 with TRBJ2-5; TRBD2, the table's D call, was not compared with the DNA. Germline V gene data show CDR1 as SGHAT and CDR2 as FQNNGV. The CDR3 sequence runs 16 residues, both termini included.

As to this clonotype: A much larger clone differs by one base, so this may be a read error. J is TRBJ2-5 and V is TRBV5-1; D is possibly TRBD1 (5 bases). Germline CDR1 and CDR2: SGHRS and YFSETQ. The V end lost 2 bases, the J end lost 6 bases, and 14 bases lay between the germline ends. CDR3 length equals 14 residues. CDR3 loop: CASSFVQAVQTQYF. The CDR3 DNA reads TGCGCCAGCAGCTTCGTACAGGCTGTGCAGACCCAGTACTTC.

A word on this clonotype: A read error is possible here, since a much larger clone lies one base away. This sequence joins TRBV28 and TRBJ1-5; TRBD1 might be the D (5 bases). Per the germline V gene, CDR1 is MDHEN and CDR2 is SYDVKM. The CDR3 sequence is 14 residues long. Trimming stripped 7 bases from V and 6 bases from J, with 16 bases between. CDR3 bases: TGTGCCAGCATCAAACAGGAATACAGTCAGCCCCAGCATTTT. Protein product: CASIKQEYSQPQHF.